The TCR beta chain under discussion was sequenced for a study of human T cells and chemical hapten exposure. Using its own MiXCR run on the RACE reads, TCRdb lists one record per CDR3 protein. The sample lists 150,000 to 200,000 distinct CDR3 sequences; 20% to 25% were seen once. As to time point: patch test 1, 2 weeks after DPC sensitization. As to treatment: therapeutic diphenylcyclopropenone sensitization with weekly scalp DPC. The CDR3 is 13 residues long. Germline assignment: CDR1 ENHRY and CDR2 SYGVKD. Trimming left V 4 bases short and J 3 bases short, with 10 bases between. This clonotype occurred a few times.

This TCR came from a woman aged 45-65 years with alopecia areata. Some clones in this sample may be carry-over from other donors' samples. V gene TRBV10-3 combines with J gene TRBJ2-7; weak D call: TRBD1 (5 bases). Sample: whole blood, taken in connection with sensitization to the hapten diphenylcyclopropenone (DPC). CDR3 nucleotide sequence: TGTGCCATCAGTGGTACAGGCTACTACGAGCAGTACTTC. The encoded protein is CAISGTGYYEQYF.